These T cell receptor beta chains were read from a single sample in a study of blood T cell repertoires in COVID-19. Generated by immunoSEQ multiplex PCR, the TCRdb table keeps only in-frame clones and is missing some. This sample yields approximately 90,000 clones, of which around 75% are seen a single time; about 5.7% belongs to the top ten. Sequences were obtained from peripheral blood. These receptors came from a man between 65 and 85 years old with COVID-19, enrolled during active disease. Each CDR3 is given with its conserved first and last residue. D genes are given only for firm matches. Clone size is shown for a subset of rows, as once, few, many or a class of expanded clone.

D	V	size	J	CDR3	DNA
-	TRBV5-4	-	TRBJ1-1	CASSWGDTEAFF	TGTGCCAGCAGCTGGGGGGATACTGAAGCTTTCTTT
-	TRBV28	-	TRBJ1-2	CASSKPMGGYTF	TGTGCCAGCAGTAAACCAATGGGCGGCTACACCTTC
-	TRBV15	few	TRBJ1-2	CATSERWAPGYTF	TGTGCCACCAGCGAGAGATGGGCGCCCGGCTACACCTTC
-	TRBV2	many	TRBJ1-1	CASSVGRGPPFNTEAFF	TGTGCCAGCAGTGTAGGCAGGGGTCCGCCATTCAACACTGAAGCTTTCTTT
-	TRBV3-1/TRBV3-2	-	TRBJ1-3	CASSHDVDFAGGNTIYF	TGTGCCAGCAGCCACGACGTGGACTTCGCTGGTGGAAACACCATATATTTT
TRBD2	TRBV7-9	-	TRBJ2-5	CASSLLAGMQETQYF	TGTGCCAGCAGCTTACTAGCGGGGATGCAAGAGACCCAGTACTTC
-	TRBV12-5	-	TRBJ2-4	CASGEQGGLAKNIQYF	TGTGCTAGTGGTGAGCAGGGGGGCTTAGCCAAAAACATTCAGTACTTC
TRBD1	TRBV2	-	TRBJ2-7	CASSEVGQGRQYF	TGTGCCAGCAGTGAAGTGGGACAGGGTCGGCAGTACTTC
-	TRBV4-2	-	TRBJ2-6	CASSQVGGDAGANVLTF	TGTGCCAGCAGCCAAGTAGGAGGGGATGCGGGGGCCAACGTCCTGACTTTC
TRBD1	TRBV5-4	once	TRBJ1-1	CASSSIDRGHTEAFF	TGTGCCAGCAGCTCTATTGACAGGGGCCACACTGAAGCTTTCTTT
-	TRBV19	-	TRBJ1-1	CASSTVRGRLNTEAFF	TGTGCCAGTAGTACCGTCAGGGGCCGCTTGAACACTGAAGCTTTCTTT
-	TRBV11-2	-	TRBJ2-5	CASRGGQWETQYF	TGTGCCTCCCGGGGGGGACAGTGGGAGACCCAGTACTTC
TRBD1	TRBV19	once	TRBJ2-1	CASSGGQNYNEQFF	TGTGCCAGTAGTGGGGGACAGAACTACAATGAGCAGTTCTTC
TRBD1	TRBV5-8	few	TRBJ2-7	CASSGGSGTGAYEQYF	TGTGCCAGCAGCGGGGGGTCCGGGACAGGGGCTTACGAGCAGTACTTC
-	TRBV6-5	-	TRBJ1-1	CASSYASGSTEAFF	TGTGCCAGCAGTTACGCCTCAGGGTCCACTGAAGCTTTCTTT
TRBD2	TRBV5-8	-	TRBJ2-1	CASSLVVLAGYNEQFF	TGTGCCAGCAGCTTGGTCGTACTAGCGGGATACAATGAGCAGTTCTTC
TRBD1	TRBV5-6	once	TRBJ1-6	CASSGPDRTNSPLHF	TGTGCCAGCAGCGGGCCGGACAGGACAAATTCACCCCTCCACTTT
-	TRBV19	-	TRBJ2-7	CASSIGPSGLSYEQYF	TGTGCCAGTAGTATAGGACCCAGCGGTCTCTCCTACGAGCAGTACTTC
-	TRBV12-5	-	TRBJ2-3	CASGLAKAVDTQYF	TGTGCTAGTGGTTTGGCCAAAGCGGTAGATACGCAGTATTTT
TRBD1	TRBV7-9	-	TRBJ2-6	CASSSAGGSGANVLTF	TGTGCCAGCAGCTCTGCAGGGGGCTCTGGGGCCAACGTCCTGACTTTC
-	TRBV24-1	-	TRBJ1-1	CATSDLGQTMNTEAFF	TGTGCCACCAGTGATTTGGGACAGACTATGAACACTGAAGCTTTCTTT
-	TRBV3-1/TRBV3-2	-	TRBJ2-7	CASSQTSREQYF	TGTGCCAGCAGCCAAACCTCGCGCGAGCAGTACTTC
-	TRBV7-2	-	TRBJ1-3	CASSLAQVFGNTIYF	TGTGCCAGCAGCTTAGCGCAGGTGTTTGGAAACACCATATATTTT
TRBD1	TRBV5-4	-	TRBJ1-2	CASSERTGSGRYTF	TGTGCCAGCAGCGAGAGGACAGGTTCGGGGCGGTACACCTTC
-	TRBV29-1	-	TRBJ1-3	CSVVEAGNTIYF	TGCAGCGTTGTGGAGGCTGGAAACACCATATATTTT